Each of the 15 T cell receptor beta chains below was sequenced from the same sample in a study of blood T cell repertoires in COVID-19. The data were produced by immunoSEQ multiplex PCR, yet TCRdb's version contains in-frame clones alone and is incomplete. The data show around 250,000 clones, 70% to 90% seen once. Sequenced: PBMCs or T cells enriched from blood (not recorded which). The receptors were sampled from a woman between 45 and 65 years old who had recovered from COVID-19.

The chain uses TRBV28 and TRBJ2-3, with 9 bases lining up with TRBD2. Germline CDR1 and CDR2: MDHEN and SYDVKM. Trimming removed 1 base from V and 4 bases from J; junction bases left unmatched: 3. There are 15 residues in the CDR3. The CDR3 bases are TGTGCCAGCAGTTTATTAGCGGGAGTGGCAGATACGCAGTATTTT. It yields the protein CASSLLAGVADTQYF.

This clone has only one observation. This chain links TRBV19 with TRBJ1-4; 7 bases agree with TRBD1. Looked up from germline, CDR1 is LNHDA and CDR2 is SQIVND (reference sequence). The CDR3 covers 16 residues. Unmatched junction bases numbered 11, after V lost 10 bases and J lost 0 bases. CDR3 loop: CATRSQGVATNEKLFF. As DNA, the CDR3 is TGTGCCACCAGATCCCAGGGGGTGGCAACTAATGAAAAACTGTTTTTT.

The genes are TRBV16 and TRBJ1-6, with D unresolved. V lost 2 bases to trimming and J lost 7 bases, with 18 bases between them. Germline assignment: CDR1 KGHSY and CDR2 FQNENV. This CDR3 comprises 17 residues. The CDR3 coding sequence is TGTGCCAGCAGCCAAGATAGACCGGGAAGGCAGAATTCACCCCTCCACTTT. As protein: CASSQDRPGRQNSPLHF.

The chain has TRBV9 and TRBJ1-2, with 8 bases matching TRBD1. Germline assignment: CDR1 SGDLS and CDR2 YYNGEE. V trimming: 2 bases; J trimming: 7 bases; junction bases outside the gene matches: 10. This CDR3 has 15 amino acids. CDR3 DNA: TGTGCCAGCAGCGTCGCGGACAGGGCCCTCATTGGCTACACCTTC. Protein product: CASSVADRALIGYTF.

The chain has TRBV20-1 and TRBJ2-7; the D gene is possibly TRBD1 (5 bases). Germline assignment: CDR1 DFQATT and CDR2 SNEGSKA (reference sequence). Trimming stripped 3 bases from V and 5 bases from J, with 11 bases between. The CDR3 is 12 amino acids. The CDR3 region has the DNA TGCAGTGCTAGTTCAGGGAAGGACGAGCAGTACTTC. The encoded protein is CSASSGKDEQYF.

The rearrangement joins TRBV6-5 to TRBJ2-7, with TRBD1 identical over 8 bases. With V trimmed by 0 bases and J by 2 bases, 3 bases remained unmatched. The CDR3 length is 15 residues. The germline V gene has CDR1 MNHEY and CDR2 SVGAGI. CDR3 nucleotide sequence: TGTGCCAGCAGTTACTCGGGACAGGTCCCCTACGAGCAGTACTTC. This codes for CASSYSGQVPYEQYF.

The V call is TRBV28, the J call TRBJ2-3, with 11 bases aligning to TRBD2. The CDR3 covers 17 residues. The V gene's germline CDR1 is MDHEN and CDR2 SYDVKM. V lost 2 bases and J lost 3; bases outside the gene matches: 7. In DNA, the CDR3 is TGTGCCAGCAGTTTAGTGCTAGCGGGAGGAATTACAGATACGCAGTATTTT. Protein: CASSLVLAGGITDTQYF.

V and J are TRBV10-2 and TRBJ1-4; no firm D call. V was pared by 2 bases and J by 5 bases, with 12 bases between. CDR3 length equals 15 residues. CDR1 and CDR2 from the germline V gene are WSHSY and SAAADI. The CDR3 coding sequence is TGCGCCAGCAGTGAGAAAGGAGGGTTCAATGAAAAACTGTTTTTT. It specifies CASSEKGGFNEKLFF.

The J gene is TRBJ1-1, the V gene TRBV7-9; the match to TRBD1 covers 8 bases. Germline V CDR1 and CDR2: SEHNR, FQNEAQ (reference sequence). After removal of 10 bases from V and 1 base from J, the junction contained 8 bases not matched to a gene. The CDR3 covers 14 residues. The DNA of the CDR3 is TGTGCCACCAGAGCAACAGGGGGGAACACTGAAGCTTTCTTT. This encodes CATRATGGNTEAFF.

The V and J genes are TRBV28 and TRBJ2-1; D not certain. Germline values: CDR1 MDHEN, CDR2 SYDVKM. Trimming pared 4 bases from V and 5 bases from J, leaving 6 bases between. CDR3 size: 12 residues. CDR3 sequence (DNA): TGTGCCAGCAGTTCAACTAACAATGAGCAGTTCTTC. Encoded protein: CASSSTNNEQFF.

J is TRBJ2-5 and V is TRBV2, with TRBD1 matching over 9 bases. The CDR3 length is 15 residues. CDR1 and CDR2 from the germline V gene are SNHLY and FYNNEI. With V trimmed by 1 base and J by 6 bases, 6 bases remained unmatched. The CDR3 DNA follows: TGTGCCAGCAGTGAAGTAGGACAGGGGTGGAAGACCCAGTACTTC. This sequence encodes CASSEVGQGWKTQYF.

The chain recombines TRBV28 with TRBJ2-7, with TRBD2 identical over 8 bases. The V gene's germline CDR1 is MDHEN and CDR2 SYDVKM. The CDR3 loop spans 14 amino acids. Trimming took 10 bases from V and 3 from J; bases not matched to a gene: 11. The CDR3 nucleotides read TGTGCCATCCAGAGCGGGAGCCATATCTACGAGCAGTACTTC. Amino acid sequence: CAIQSGSHIYEQYF. Together with reference TRBV28 and TRBJ2-7, the CDR3 gives the full variable domain: DVKVTQSSRYLVKRTGEKVFLECVQDMDHENMFWYRQDPGLGLRLIYFSYDVKMKEKGDIPEGYSVSREKKERFSLILESASTNQTSMYLCAIQSGSHIYEQYFGPGTRLTVT.

This clone was recorded once. The chain carries TRBV7-8 and TRBJ2-7; TRBD1 is a possible D gene (5 bases). Trimming left V 4 bases short and J 3 bases short, with 13 bases between. Germline CDR1 SGHVS, CDR2 FQNEAQ. This CDR3 is 14 amino acids long. The CDR3 region is CASSSPDKNYEQYF. The CDR3 bases are TGTGCCAGCAGCTCCCCGGACAAAAACTACGAGCAGTACTTC.

V usage is TRBV28 and J usage is TRBJ1-2; TRBD1 agrees at 8 bases. The CDR3 is 11 amino acids. Germline values: CDR1 MDHEN, CDR2 SYDVKM. Written as DNA, the CDR3 is TGTACTTCAGGGGGCGCCTATGGCTACACCTTC. It codes for CTSGGAYGYTF.

The sample holds a few counts of this clone. The chain has TRBV7-9 and TRBJ2-5, with 7 bases that match TRBD1. The CDR3 has 14 amino acids. Germline V gene data show CDR1 as SEHNR and CDR2 as FQNEAQ (reference sequence). Trimming cost V 6 bases and J 0 bases; bases outside gene matches: 4. CDR3 in amino acids: CASSKGQYQETQYF. In nucleotides, the CDR3 is TGTGCCAGCAGTAAGGGACAGTACCAAGAGACCCAGTACTTC.